Each of the 11 T cell receptor beta chains below was sequenced from the same sample in a study of brain T cells in children with intractable seizures. Time point: blood from clinic visit 5 months post-surgery; TSC patient then seizure free. Data came from immunoSEQ multiplex PCR; TCRdb stores just in-frame clones and leaves some out. The table includes about 340,000 clones, more than 85% detected once. Sequenced material: peripheral blood, taken more than 4 months after surgery. The receptors derive from a boy under three years old with tuberous sclerosis and intractable seizures.

The J gene is TRBJ1-1, the V gene TRBV18; D possibly corresponds to TRBD1 (6 bases). The CDR3 length is 16 residues. CDR1 KGHSH and CDR2 LQKENI come from the germline V gene. V was shortened by 2 bases and J by 4 bases, with 17 bases between the two germline ends. The CDR3 reads CASSPDGRGGTTEAFF. The CDR3 DNA is TGTGCCAGCTCACCAGATGGTAGGGGGGGTACCACTGAAGCTTTCTTT. Supplemented by reference TRBV18 and TRBJ1-1, the full variable domain reads NAGVMQNPRHLVRRRGQEARLRCSPMKGHSHVYWYRQLPEEGLKFMVYLQKENIIDESGMPKERFSAEFPKEGPSILRIQQVVRGDSAAYFCASSPDGRGGTTEAFFGQGTRLTVV.

J is TRBJ1-1 and V is TRBV30; weak D call: TRBD1 (5 bases). The CDR3 consists of 9 residues. Germline CDR1 is GTSNPN and CDR2 is SVGIG (reference sequence). CDR3 sequence: CGRVHWAFF. CDR3 nucleotides: TGTGGCAGGGTGCACTGGGCTTTCTTT. The variable domain in full, completed from reference TRBV30 and TRBJ1-1, reads SQTIHQWPATLVQPVGSPLSLECTVEGTSNPNLYWYRQAAGRGLQLLFYSVGIGQISSEVPQNLSASRPQDRQFILSSKKLLLSDSGFYLCGRVHWAFFGQGTRLTVV.

Written as DNA, the CDR3 is TGCAGTGCTAAGATTGGGGAGACCCAGTACTTC. Its translation is CSAKIGETQYF. The chain carries TRBV20-1 and TRBJ2-5, with D uncertain. The V gene's germline CDR1 is DFQATT and CDR2 SNEGSKA (reference sequence). The CDR3 covers 11 residues. V was pared by 4 bases and J by 5 bases, with 8 bases between.

The chain is built from TRBV24-1 and TRBJ2-7; a weak D match, TRBD1 (6 bases). Germline lookup yields CDR1 KGHDR and CDR2 SFDVKD. Trimming pared 3 bases from V and 5 bases from J, leaving 10 bases between. The CDR3 has 13 residues. The CDR3 sequence is CATSDPGVDEQYF. The CDR3 region has the DNA TGTGCCACCAGTGATCCAGGGGTGGACGAGCAGTACTTC.

Only one count was recorded for this clone. The chain has TRBV18 and TRBJ1-1; D possibly corresponds to TRBD1 (5 bases). The CDR3 totals 15 residues. Germline V gene lookup returns CDR1 KGHSH and CDR2 LQKENI. Trimming took 3 bases from V and 1 from J, leaving 12 bases between them. CDR3 in DNA: TGTGCCAGCTCACCGAGTGGGACGGGGAACACTGAAGCTTTCTTT. This gives the protein CASSPSGTGNTEAFF. Full variable domain (remainder filled in from reference TRBV18 and TRBJ1-1): NAGVMQNPRHLVRRRGQEARLRCSPMKGHSHVYWYRQLPEEGLKFMVYLQKENIIDESGMPKERFSAEFPKEGPSILRIQQVVRGDSAAYFCASSPSGTGNTEAFFGQGTRLTVV.

The chain combines TRBV7-2 with TRBJ2-1; maybe TRBD1 (5 bases). This CDR3 spans 14 amino acids. V was clipped by 0 bases and J by 2 bases, with 5 bases between them. Germline loops: CDR1 SGHTA, CDR2 FQGNSA. CDR3 sequence reads: CASSLAGAYNEQFF. Here the CDR3 DNA reads TGTGCCAGCAGCTTAGCAGGGGCCTACAATGAGCAGTTCTTC.

The sample holds one count of this clone. The chain joins TRBV24-1 to TRBJ1-4; 8 bases are a match to TRBD1. J was trimmed by 4 bases and V by 10 bases; bases with no gene match: 7. CDR1 is KGHDR, CDR2 SFDVKD, per germline. This CDR3 is 14 amino acids long. CDR3 region: CATSRGQDNEKLFF. DNA of the CDR3: TGTGCCACGTCCCGGGGACAGGATAATGAAAAACTGTTTTTT.

V is TRBV24-1 and J is TRBJ2-1, with 9 nucleotides matching TRBD1. V was pared by 4 bases and J by 2 bases, with 2 bases of the junction left unmatched. Germline V gene data show CDR1 as KGHDR and CDR2 as SFDVKD. The CDR3 spans 15 residues. In DNA, the CDR3 is TGTGCCACCAGTGAAACAGGGGGCCCCTACAATGAGCAGTTCTTC. Its protein product is CATSETGGPYNEQFF.

CDR3 amino acids: CASSPGLAGGNEQFF. For the CDR3, the DNA is TGTGCCAGCAGTCCAGGACTAGCGGGAGGCAATGAGCAGTTCTTC. The chain recombines TRBV28 with TRBJ2-1; 14 nucleotides match TRBD2. Germline CDR1 reads MDHEN; CDR2 reads SYDVKM. V lost 5 bases, J lost 6 bases, and 3 bases stayed unmatched. The CDR3 is 15 amino acids.

The chain links TRBV7-9 to TRBJ1-6; TRBD1 matches 8 bases. There are 17 residues in the CDR3. Germline loops: CDR1 SEHNR, CDR2 FQNEAQ (reference sequence). The J segment lost 0 bases and the V segment lost 6 bases, leaving 7 bases of the junction unmatched. The DNA for the CDR3 is TGTGCCAGCAGTCAGACAGGGGCCATCTCCTATAATTCACCCCTCCACTTT. Amino acids: CASSQTGAISYNSPLHF.

V is TRBV12-3 or TRBV12-4 and J is TRBJ2-3; D unresolved. This CDR3 region has 12 residues. V lost 8 bases and J lost 2, with 8 bases in between. The CDR3 sequence: CASGQHTDTQYF. The CDR3 DNA reads TGTGCCAGCGGGCAGCACACAGATACGCAGTATTTT.